This TCR beta chain was identified in a study of blood T cell repertoires in COVID-19. Study information: The analysed material was cDNA or gDNA that came from T cells, B-cell-depleted T cells, or PBMCs.

The Seattle patients, enrolled during active infection, were followed longitudinally. Measured with immunoSEQ multiplex PCR; TCRdb has only the in-frame clones, and not every one. The repertoire consists of 200,000 to 250,000 clones, with about 90% occurring once and the leading ten covering roughly 3%. V was clipped by 1 base and J by 4 bases, with 10 bases between them. Germline values: CDR1 SGHVS, CDR2 FNYEAQ. The CDR3 is 15 amino acids. The sequenced material came from peripheral blood. The rearrangement uses TRBV7-6 and TRBJ2-2, with D possibly being TRBD2 (5 bases). This receptor was taken from a man younger than 40 with COVID-19, enrolled during active disease. The CDR3 DNA is TGTGCCAGCAGCTTAGTGCAGGCGGGCACCGGGGAGCTGTTTTTT. This codes for CASSLVQAGTGELFF.